The present entry profiles one T cell receptor (beta chain) with its context. The antigen is unknown. This table comes from immunoSEQ multiplex PCR, and its TCRdb copy is limited to in-frame clones, with some not included. The sample gives under 100,000 clones, approximately 92% of which show up once; 1% to 1.4% is in the top ten. This record comes from a study of graft-versus-host responses after intestinal transplantation. For the study at large: Isolated intestinal, liver-intestinal, or multivisceral transplants were what recipients had. The whole recipient group had anti-thymocyte globulin induction followed by tacrolimus and steroids for around 3 years.

Whole-study findings and limits: Recipient marrow held GvH clones, some first seen in ileum or blood. The study associated peak circulating GvH clone levels with early post-transplant HvG declines.

Germline V lookup: CDR1 SGHAT, CDR2 FQNNGV. The CDR3 covers 12 residues. V lost 4 bases, J lost 5 bases, and 8 bases lay in between. This sequence originates from a human donor who was the organ donor for an intestinal transplant. The V and J genes are TRBV11-2 and TRBJ2-5, with no clear D. The sample in question was unstimulated CD8+ T cells sorted from spleen or lymph node cells, obtained before transplant. The CDR3 reads CASSYDGETQYF. CDR3 DNA: TGTGCCAGCAGCTACGACGGGGAGACCCAGTACTTC.